This TCR beta chain was retrieved from a study of monozygotic twins with cystic fibrosis. General observations from the study: The repertoire was suggested to be naive-dominated, clonality median around 0.01.

The V gene lost 4 bases and the J gene lost 5 bases, with 17 bases spanning the gap. Germline assignment: CDR1 SNHLY and CDR2 FYNNEI. CDR3 size: 15 residues. Sequencing used immunoSEQ multiplex PCR; TCRdb keeps in-frame clones, though not all of them. This sample has about 32,000 clones, with 92% found just once. Comment on this clone: Its antigen remains unknown.

This clonotype was obtained from a girl aged 2 to 10 with cystic fibrosis. Sequenced: blood. J is TRBJ1-2 and V is TRBV2; D possibly corresponds to TRBD1 (5 bases). The CDR3 sequence is CASSVRGTGSYGYTF. As DNA, the CDR3 is TGTGCCAGCAGTGTTAGAGGCACAGGCTCTTATGGCTACACCTTC.